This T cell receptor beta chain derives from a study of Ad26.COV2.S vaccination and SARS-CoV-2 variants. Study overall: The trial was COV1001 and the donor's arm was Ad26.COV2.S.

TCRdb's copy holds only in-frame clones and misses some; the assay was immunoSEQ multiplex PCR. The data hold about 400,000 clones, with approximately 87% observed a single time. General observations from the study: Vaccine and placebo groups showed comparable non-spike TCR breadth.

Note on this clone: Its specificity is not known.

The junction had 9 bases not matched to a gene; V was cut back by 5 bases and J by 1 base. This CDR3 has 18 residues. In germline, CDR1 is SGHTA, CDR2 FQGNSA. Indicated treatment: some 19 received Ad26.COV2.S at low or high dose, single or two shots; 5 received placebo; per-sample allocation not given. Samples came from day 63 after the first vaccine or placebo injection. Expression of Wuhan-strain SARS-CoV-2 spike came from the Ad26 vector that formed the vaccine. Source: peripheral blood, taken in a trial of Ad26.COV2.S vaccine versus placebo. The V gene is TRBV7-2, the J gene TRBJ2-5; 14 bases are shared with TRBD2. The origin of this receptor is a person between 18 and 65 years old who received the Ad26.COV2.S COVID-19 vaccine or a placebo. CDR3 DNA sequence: TGTGCCAGCAGCACCCACAGACTAGCGGGGGGGTTCCAAGAGACCCAGTACTTC. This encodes CASSTHRLAGGFQETQYF.